This TCR beta chain appears in the sequencing data of a study of T cell repertoires in cytomegalovirus infection. This clonotype was detected many times. What it binds is unknown. The CDR3 runs to 17 residues. Germline V gives CDR1 LGHNA, CDR2 YNFKEQ. V lost 1 base and J 0 bases, leaving 13 bases between the germline ends. Each CDR3 protein gets one entry after TCRdb re-called the reads with MiXCR. Among about half a million distinct CDR3 sequences listed, 33% were seen once. The TCR sequence derives from a human donor in good health (CMV status not recorded). Some clones in this sample may be carry-over from other donors' samples. The gene calls are TRBV4-2 and TRBJ2-4; TRBD1 is a possible D gene (5 bases). This material consisted of cultured PBMCs, taken from culture after CMV antigen stimulation. The CDR3 nucleotides are TGTGCCAGCAGCCAAGGAATAGGGGTGAGAGCCAAAAACATTCAGTACTTC. It translates to CASSQGIGVRAKNIQYF.